The entry that follows covers one TCR beta chain sequence. Antigen unknown. This sample is drawn from a study of cytomegalovirus exposure and HLA in healthy donors. This CDR3 spans 18 amino acids. Sequencing used immunoSEQ multiplex PCR; TCRdb keeps in-frame clones, though not all of them. The profile shows tens of thousands of clones, roughly 95% of them singletons. General study findings and limits: With high specificity and sensitivity, the classifier reportedly diagnosed cytomegalovirus status. A few chains tied to CMV proved CMV antigen-specific in vitro. Subsequent analysis revealed that first-cohort TCR clusters tended to co-occur in the 120 or so validation repertoires. Some TCR beta chains (around 180 of them) were listed as cytomegalovirus-associated.

Specimen: PBMCs. The rearrangement joins TRBV21-1 to TRBJ2-1; TRBD1 was called by the table and not checked on the DNA. TRBV21-1 is designated a pseudogene. This receptor was taken from a man aged 18 to 29 in good health and CMV-seronegative. Here the CDR3 reads CAGPSPGQLNSSYNEQFF. Written as DNA, the CDR3 is TGTGCCGGCCCATCACCGGGACAGCTAAACAGCTCCTACAATGAGCAGTTCTTC.